This is a list of T cell receptor beta chains from one sample in a study of siplizumab effects on memory and regulatory T cells. Profiling relied on immunoSEQ multiplex PCR, and the TCRdb table lists in-frame clones only, not all of them. The table has roughly 2,800 clones, about 61% seen once; the top ten hold around 60%. The specimen sequenced was TEMRA CD8+ T cells sorted from blood. The receptors come from a human donor in good health. Each CDR3 is given with its conserved first and last residue. D genes are given only for firm matches. Size is omitted from some rows. Given values are once, few, many or a class for expanded clones.

.	.	TRBV6-9	TRBJ1-6	CASRAGTYNSPLHF	TGTGCCAGCCGTGCCGGGACCTATAATTCACCCCTCCACTTT
.	.	TRBV2	TRBJ1-3	CASSEVRRGGGNTIYF	TGTGCCAGCAGTGAAGTTAGGCGGGGCGGCGGAAACACCATATATTTT
.	few	TRBV11-2	TRBJ2-7	CASSLGRAREQYF	TGTGCCAGCAGCTTAGGCAGGGCCCGCGAGCAGTACTTC
TRBD2	.	TRBV7-3	TRBJ2-1	CASSLQAGVVNEQFF	TGTGCCAGCAGCTTGCAAGCGGGAGTTGTGAATGAGCAGTTCTTC
.	.	TRBV5-4	TRBJ2-7	CASSLGQNYEQYF	TGTGCCAGCAGCTTGGGACAGAACTACGAGCAGTACTTC
.	.	TRBV5-5	TRBJ2-3	CASSPIEDTQYF	TGTGCCAGCAGTCCTATAGAAGATACGCAGTATTTT
TRBD2	.	TRBV19	TRBJ2-7	CASSTPSSGPGGYEQYF	TGTGCCAGTAGTACCCCATCGTCAGGGCCGGGGGGCTACGAGCAGTACTTC
.	medium-sized	TRBV11-1	TRBJ1-2	CASSLTGPYGYTF	TGTGCCAGCAGCTTAACAGGGCCCTATGGCTACACCTTC
.	.	TRBV19	TRBJ1-2	CASSATGLFLNGYTF	TGTGCCAGTAGTGCCACGGGACTCTTTTTGAATGGCTACACCTTC
.	few	TRBV6-1	TRBJ1-5	CAISASFLGSNQPQHF	TGTGCCATCAGTGCCTCTTTTCTCGGTAGCAATCAGCCCCAGCATTTT
.	.	TRBV5-8	TRBJ2-2	CASSQDKDRRTGELFF	TGTGCCAGCAGCCAAGATAAGGACAGAAGAACCGGGGAGCTGTTTTTT
TRBD2	.	TRBV10-3	TRBJ2-3	CAISESGLAATSTDTQYF	TGTGCCATCAGTGAGTCGGGACTAGCGGCCACTAGCACAGATACGCAGTATTTT
.	few	TRBV19	TRBJ1-2	CASSTPWGRLDGYTF	TGTGCCAGTAGTACTCCCTGGGGGCGGCTAGACGGCTACACCTTC
.	.	TRBV5-1	TRBJ1-6	CASSRSGQNSPLHF	TGCGCCAGCAGCCGGTCGGGACAAAATTCACCCCTCCACTTT
TRBD1	.	TRBV7-9	TRBJ1-2	CASSYSAGTGYYGYTF	TGTGCCAGCAGCTACAGCGCCGGGACAGGGTACTATGGCTACACCTTC
.	.	TRBV19	TRBJ2-1	CASTPLGDYNEQFF	TGTGCCAGTACACCCCTCGGCGACTACAATGAGCAGTTCTTC
.	.	TRBV29-1	TRBJ2-2	CSVESDYTGELFF	TGCAGCGTTGAATCGGATTACACCGGGGAGCTGTTTTTT
.	.	TRBV7-9	TRBJ1-4	CASSLVRSTTNEKLFF	TGTGCCAGCAGCTTAGTCAGATCTACCACTAATGAAAAACTGTTTTTT
.	.	TRBV29-1	TRBJ1-2	CSVEDPGLVYGYTF	TGCAGCGTTGAAGATCCCGGGCTGGTCTATGGCTACACCTTC
.	.	TRBV28	TRBJ1-2	CASSSTLVPDYGYTF	TGTGCCAGCAGTTCTACCCTCGTCCCGGACTATGGCTACACCTTC
.	.	TRBV5-6	TRBJ2-1	CASSLPNRGRDYNEQFF	TGTGCCAGCAGCTTGCCCAACCGGGGGAGAGACTACAATGAGCAGTTCTTC
.	few	TRBV6-5	TRBJ1-1	CASHDEPGQEAFF	TGTGCCAGCCACGATGAACCGGGACAAGAAGCTTTCTTT
.	few	TRBV5-4	TRBJ1-4	CASSAGIDNEKLFF	TGTGCCAGCAGTGCGGGGATAGATAATGAAAAACTGTTTTTT
.	.	TRBV4-2	TRBJ1-4	CASSLRTDRLATNEKLFF	TGTGCCAGCAGCCTTAGGACGGACCGACTTGCAACTAATGAAAAACTGTTTTTT
.	.	TRBV5-5	TRBJ2-7	CASTQGGSYRDEQYF	TGTGCCAGCACCCAAGGTGGGAGCTATCGGGACGAGCAGTACTTC
.	few	TRBV5-8	TRBJ1-1	CASSIVGVNTEAFF	TGTGCCAGCAGCATCGTGGGGGTGAACACTGAAGCTTTCTTT
TRBD1	.	TRBV7-8	TRBJ2-6	CASSFRDRGTRSGANVLTF	TGTGCCAGCAGCTTTAGGGACAGGGGAACCCGCTCTGGGGCCAACGTCCTGACTTTC
.	.	TRBV27	TRBJ2-7	CASSQKNGTFWYEQYF	TGTGCCAGCAGTCAGAAAAACGGGACGTTTTGGTACGAGCAGTACTTC
.	.	TRBV5-1	TRBJ2-1	CASSFPPGGDNEQFF	TGTGCCAGCAGCTTCCCCCCGGGCGGAGACAATGAGCAGTTCTTC
TRBD2	.	TRBV7-6	TRBJ2-1	CASSTTSGRASEQFF	TGTGCCAGCAGTACGACTAGCGGGAGGGCGTCTGAGCAGTTCTTC
.	.	TRBV6-6	TRBJ1-2	CASSYSRGGYTF	TGTGCCAGCAGTTACTCGAGAGGCGGCTACACCTTC
.	once	TRBV4-1	TRBJ2-7	CASSQSAGSSYEQYF	TGCGCCAGCAGCCAATCGGCAGGATCTTCCTACGAGCAGTACTTC
.	.	TRBV19	TRBJ1-6	CASSNRQAGGYNSPLHF	TGTGCCAGTAGTAACAGACAAGCCGGGGGGTATAATTCACCCCTCCACTTT
.	few	TRBV6-1	TRBJ1-1	CASSGWDFIMNTEAFF	TGTGCCAGCAGTGGCTGGGACTTTATAATGAACACTGAAGCTTTCTTT
.	once	TRBV12-2	TRBJ2-3	CASSPIEDTQYF	TGTGCCAGCAGTCCTATAGAAGATACGCAGTATTTT
.	.	TRBV6-1	TRBJ1-2	CASRYQGNYGYTF	TGTGCCAGCAGATATCAGGGGAACTATGGCTACACCTTC
.	.	TRBV11-2	TRBJ2-3	CASSPIEDTQYF	TGTGCCAGCAGTCCTATAGAAGATACGCAGTATTTT
TRBD2	.	TRBV7-6	TRBJ2-1	CASSSHGRVGRDEQFF	TGTGCCAGCAGCTCTCACGGGAGGGTTGGGCGCGATGAGCAGTTCTTC